This TCR beta chain was sequenced during a study of T cell changes during pregnancy in multiple sclerosis (dated by TCRdb to about 2019). About the full investigation: The study examined how the T cell repertoire changed over the course of pregnancy in women with multiple sclerosis.

On this clone itself: The antigen it recognizes is unknown. The input lacks base qualities; no much larger clone sits a single base away.

Library generation was performed with the immunoSEQ multiplex PCR assay. TCRdb carries this immuneACCESS record with in-frame sequences only. Its versions omit some clonotypes, under half of them owing to an unresolved V gene in the studies checked, with the rest unexplained. In all, the sample holds tens of thousands of clones, and more than 75% of those were seen once. The ten most abundant clones make up just over 0.55% of the sample. This sequence originates from a female donor with multiple sclerosis, enrolled in a pregnancy study. The specimen comprised CD4+ T cells from peripheral blood mononuclear cells, sampled in the first trimester of pregnancy.

In nucleotide form, the sequence is TGTGCCACCCATCCAGGTAACACCTACGAGCAGTACTTC. It specifies CATHPGNTYEQYF. The V and J segments used are TRBV6-1 and TRBJ2-7; the D gene lacks a confident call. The CDR3 sequence holds 13 residues, the cysteine and phenylalanine included. The kept DNA is CDR3 alone, 39 bases in frame from the first base. V drops 10 bases and J drops 2 bases, leaving 15 bases in between. The germline V gene sets CDR1 to MNHNS and CDR2 to SASEGT.